The 13 T cell receptor beta chains below all came from one sample that was sequenced in a study of T cells after yellow fever vaccination. A single record per CDR3 protein comes from TCRdb applying MiXCR to the 5' RACE reads. The sample shows 100,000 to 150,000 distinct CDR3 sequences, 15% of them seen only once. The source material was CD8+ T cells sorted from PBMCs, sampled 5 days after the yellow fever booster vaccination. These TCRs come from a man younger than 30 who received the YFV17D yellow fever vaccine.

V gene TRBV4-3 combines with J gene TRBJ2-3; D gene uncertain. V was trimmed by 4 bases and J by 2 bases, leaving 13 bases between them. The germline V gene encodes CDR1 LGHNA and CDR2 YSLEER. CDR3 length equals 15 residues. The CDR3 protein is CASSLGRRSTDTQYF. The CDR3 DNA reads TGCGCCAGCAGCCTGGGTCGAAGGTCCACAGATACGCAGTATTTT.

The gene calls are TRBV10-1 and TRBJ2-1; possible D gene TRBD2, 7 bases. Germline-derived CDR1 and CDR2 are WNHNN and SYGVQD (reference sequence). CDR3 length equals 16 residues. The V gene lost 3 bases and the J gene lost 4 bases, with 16 bases spanning the gap. The CDR3, as DNA: TGCGCCAGCAGTGAAGTCCGCGGGGGCGCTTACAATGAGCAGTTCTTC. Protein sequence: CASSEVRGGAYNEQFF.

This clonotype showed up many times. Germline and junction disagree at one end, which may indicate a read error. The gene calls are TRBV6-5 and TRBJ1-1, with a tentative D call TRBD1 (5 bases). Germline V gene lookup returns CDR1 MNHEY and CDR2 SVGAGI. This CDR3 region has 11 residues. The CDR3 loop is CASSRGTEAFF. The CDR3 DNA is TGCGCCAGCAGCCGAGGGACGGAAGCTTTCTTT.

V and J are TRBV30 and TRBJ2-3; D might be TRBD2 (5 bases). CDR1 is GTSNPN, CDR2 SVGIG, per germline (reference sequence). Trimming left V 0 bases short and J 6 bases short, with 13 bases between. CDR3 length equals 14 residues. CDR3 sequence: CAWSVGLAADTQYF. For the CDR3, the DNA is TGTGCCTGGAGTGTAGGGCTAGCAGCCGATACGCAGTATTTT.

This clonotype was seen many times. This chain links TRBV5-1 with TRBJ1-6, with D perhaps TRBD1 (6 bases). This CDR3 contains 14 residues. The germline V and J ends were trimmed by 0 bases and 8 bases, with 9 bases remaining between them. Germline lookup yields CDR1 SGHRS and CDR2 YFSETQ. The CDR3 protein is CASSLGAGDSPLHF. In nucleotides, the CDR3 is TGCGCCAGCAGCTTGGGGGCAGGGGATTCACCCCTCCACTTT.

The CDR3: CASSQDRGGYEQYF. CDR3 nucleotides: TGCGCCAGCAGCCAAGACAGGGGGGGCTACGAGCAGTACTTC. The gene calls are TRBV4-3 and TRBJ2-7; either TRBD1 or TRBD2 may fit D (7 bases each). The V gene lost 0 bases and the J gene lost 3 bases, with 9 bases spanning the gap. This CDR3 contains 14 residues. Germline V gene lookup returns CDR1 LGHNA and CDR2 YSLEER.

This sequence joins TRBV5-6 and TRBJ1-1; D gene uncertain. The CDR3 is 14 residues long. Germline lookup yields CDR1 SGHDT and CDR2 YYEEEE. Trimming stripped 4 bases from V and 0 bases from J, with 10 bases between. The CDR3, as DNA: TGTGCCAGCAGCAGGGTGGCAGTGAACACTGAAGCTTTCTTT. It is translated as CASSRVAVNTEAFF.

This clonotype was counted once. The chain is built from TRBV29-1 and TRBJ1-1; D perhaps matches TRBD1 (5 bases). The CDR3 consists of 10 residues. Germline CDR1 is SQVTM and CDR2 is ANQGSEA. Trimming removed 8 bases from V and 8 bases from J, with 12 bases in between. CDR3 DNA sequence: TGCAGCACGGGGGGGGAAGAAGCTTTCTTT. Translating gives CSTGGEEAFF.

This clonotype was picked up a small number of times. The V call is TRBV2, the J call TRBJ2-1; 8 bases match TRBD2. Germline-derived CDR1 and CDR2 are SNHLY and FYNNEI. This CDR3 has 14 amino acids. V lost 10 bases and J lost 8; bases outside the gene matches: 13. The CDR3 loop is CANPRGGIQDEQFF. CDR3 DNA: TGTGCCAACCCCCGGGGGGGGATTCAGGATGAGCAGTTCTTC.

This clonotype has a handful of counts. The chain links TRBV5-1 to TRBJ1-1; D is unresolved. The germline V gene encodes CDR1 SGHRS and CDR2 YFSETQ. This CDR3 region has 14 residues. Trimming took 1 base from V and 6 from J, leaving 13 bases between them. The CDR3 reads CASSLLLGQPEAFF. CDR3 DNA: TGCGCCAGCAGCTTGCTATTAGGCCAGCCTGAAGCTTTCTTT.

The chain employs TRBV6-2 or TRBV6-3 and TRBJ2-2; D not certain. V lost 2 bases, J lost 4 bases, and 8 bases lay in between. CDR1 is MNHEY and CDR2 is SVGEGT in the germline V gene. The CDR3 spans 14 residues. The CDR3 DNA is TGTGCCAGCAGTTACAAGGCAGCCACCGGGGAGCTGTTTTTT. It specifies CASSYKAATGELFF.

The rearrangement links TRBV4-3 to TRBJ2-1; 12 bases agree with TRBD2. The trim removed 3 bases at V and 5 bases at J, leaving 5 bases unmatched. The germline gives CDR1 LGHNA, CDR2 YSLEER. This CDR3 is built from 16 residues. The CDR3 reads CASSQRLAGDDNEQFF. The CDR3 DNA follows: TGCGCCAGCAGCCAGAGACTAGCGGGGGATGACAATGAGCAGTTCTTC.

The rearrangement links TRBV7-9 to TRBJ2-1; 11 nucleotides agree with TRBD1. V lost 5 bases and J lost 3; bases outside the gene matches: 6. Germline loops: CDR1 SEHNR, CDR2 FQNEAQ (reference sequence). This CDR3 comprises 16 residues. This chain's CDR3 is CASSVGGTGGYNEQFF. The CDR3 DNA reads TGTGCCAGCAGCGTAGGCGGGACAGGGGGCTACAATGAGCAGTTCTTC.